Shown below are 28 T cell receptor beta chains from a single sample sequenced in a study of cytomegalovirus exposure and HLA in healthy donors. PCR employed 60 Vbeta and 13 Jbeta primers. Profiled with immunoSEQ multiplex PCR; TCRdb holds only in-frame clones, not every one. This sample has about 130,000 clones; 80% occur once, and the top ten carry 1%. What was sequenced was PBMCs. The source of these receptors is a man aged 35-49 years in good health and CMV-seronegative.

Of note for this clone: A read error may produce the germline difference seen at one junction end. The CDR3 DNA follows: TGTGCCAGCAGGCTAACGGGGAATTCAGATACGCGGTATTTT. It yields the protein CASRLTGNSDTRYF. This chain joins TRBV27 and TRBJ2-3; D perhaps matches TRBD2 (5 bases). CDR3 length: 14 residues. In germline, CDR1 is MNHEY, CDR2 SMNVEV (reference sequence).

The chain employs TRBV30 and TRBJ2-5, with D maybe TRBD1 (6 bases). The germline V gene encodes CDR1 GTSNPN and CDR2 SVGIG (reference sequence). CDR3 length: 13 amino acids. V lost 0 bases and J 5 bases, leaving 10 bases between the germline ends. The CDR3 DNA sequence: TGTGCCTGGAGTGTACAGGGTAGCGAGACCCAGTACTTC. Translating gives CAWSVQGSETQYF.

The CDR3 protein is CASSRASHHSYEQYF. In DNA form, the CDR3 reads TGTGCCAGTAGCCGCGCTAGCCACCACTCCTACGAGCAGTACTTC. The rearrangement joins TRBV19 to TRBJ2-7, with D perhaps TRBD2 (5 bases). The germline gives CDR1 LNHDA, CDR2 SQIVND (reference sequence). Trimming removed 6 bases from V and 0 bases from J, with 15 bases in between. The CDR3 runs 15 residues.

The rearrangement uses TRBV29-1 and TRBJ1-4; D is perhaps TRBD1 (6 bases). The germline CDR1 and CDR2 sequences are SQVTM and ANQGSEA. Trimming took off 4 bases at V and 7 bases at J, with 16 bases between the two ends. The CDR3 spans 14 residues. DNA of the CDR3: TGCAGCGTTGCCCCTACAGGGAACCTTGAAAAACTGTTTTTT. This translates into CSVAPTGNLEKLFF.

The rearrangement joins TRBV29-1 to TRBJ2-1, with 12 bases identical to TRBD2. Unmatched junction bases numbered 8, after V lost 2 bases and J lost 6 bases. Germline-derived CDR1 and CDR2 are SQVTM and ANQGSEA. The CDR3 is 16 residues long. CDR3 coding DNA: TGCAGCGTTGAAATCCCTAGCGGGGGGGCCCTCAATGAGCAGTTCTTC. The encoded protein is CSVEIPSGGALNEQFF.

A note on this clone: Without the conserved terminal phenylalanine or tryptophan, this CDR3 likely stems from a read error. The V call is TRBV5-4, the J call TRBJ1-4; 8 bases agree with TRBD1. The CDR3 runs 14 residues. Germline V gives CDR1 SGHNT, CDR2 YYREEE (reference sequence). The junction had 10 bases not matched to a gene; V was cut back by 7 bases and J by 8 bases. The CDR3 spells CASSTGVNREKLFV. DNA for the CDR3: TGTGCCAGCTCGACAGGGGTAAATCGCGAAAAACTGTTTGTT.

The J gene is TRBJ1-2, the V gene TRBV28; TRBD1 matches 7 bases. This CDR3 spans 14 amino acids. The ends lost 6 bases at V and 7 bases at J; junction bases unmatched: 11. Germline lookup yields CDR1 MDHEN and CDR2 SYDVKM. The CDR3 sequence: CASRQITGAAGYTF. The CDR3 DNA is TGTGCCAGCAGGCAAATCACAGGGGCGGCTGGCTACACCTTC.

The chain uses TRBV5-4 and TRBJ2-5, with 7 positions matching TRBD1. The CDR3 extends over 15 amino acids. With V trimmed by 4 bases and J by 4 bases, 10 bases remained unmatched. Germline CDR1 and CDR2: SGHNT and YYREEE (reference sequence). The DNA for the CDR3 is TGTGCCAGCAGCCTCCCACAGGGGAGTTCAGAGACCCAGTACTTC. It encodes CASSLPQGSSETQYF.

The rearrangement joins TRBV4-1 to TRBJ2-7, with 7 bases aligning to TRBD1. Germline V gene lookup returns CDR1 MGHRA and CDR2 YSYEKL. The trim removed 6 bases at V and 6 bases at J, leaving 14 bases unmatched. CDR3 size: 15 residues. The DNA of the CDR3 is TGCGCCAGCAGTCAGAGACAGGGCCGCTATGTCGAGCAGTACTTC. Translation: CASSQRQGRYVEQYF.

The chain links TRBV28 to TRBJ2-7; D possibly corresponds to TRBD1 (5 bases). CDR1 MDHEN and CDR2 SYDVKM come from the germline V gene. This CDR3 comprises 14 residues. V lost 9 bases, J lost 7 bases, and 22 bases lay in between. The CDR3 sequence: CASNLSSGKREQYF. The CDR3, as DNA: TGTGCCAGTAATCTCTCCTCAGGGAAACGGGAGCAGTACTTC.

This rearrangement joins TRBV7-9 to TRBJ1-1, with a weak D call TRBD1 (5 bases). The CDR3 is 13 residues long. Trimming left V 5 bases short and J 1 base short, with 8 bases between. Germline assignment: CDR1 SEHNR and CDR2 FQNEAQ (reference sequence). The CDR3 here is CASSTQGNTEAFF. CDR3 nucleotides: TGTGCCAGCAGCACCCAGGGGAACACTGAAGCTTTCTTT.

This CDR3 reads CASSIGPRVGDYGYTF. Here the CDR3 DNA reads TGTGCCAGTAGTATAGGTCCACGGGTAGGGGACTATGGCTACACCTTC. V usage is TRBV19 and J usage is TRBJ1-2; D perhaps matches TRBD1 (5 bases). The ends were cut back, 1 base at V and 3 bases at J, with 15 bases in the middle. Looked up from germline, CDR1 is LNHDA and CDR2 is SQIVND (reference sequence). CDR3 length: 16 amino acids.

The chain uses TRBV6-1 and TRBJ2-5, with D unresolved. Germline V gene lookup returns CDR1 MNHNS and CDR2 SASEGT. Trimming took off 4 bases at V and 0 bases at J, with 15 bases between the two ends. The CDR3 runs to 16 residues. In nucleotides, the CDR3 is TGTGCCAGCAGTGGAAAAACGAGGCATTACCAAGAGACCCAGTACTTC. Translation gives CASSGKTRHYQETQYF.

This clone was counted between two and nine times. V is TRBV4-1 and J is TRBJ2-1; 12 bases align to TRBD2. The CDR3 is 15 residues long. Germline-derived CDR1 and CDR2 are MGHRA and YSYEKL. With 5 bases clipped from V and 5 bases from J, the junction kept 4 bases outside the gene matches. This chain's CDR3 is CASSRLAGVDNEQFF. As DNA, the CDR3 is TGCGCCAGCAGCAGACTAGCGGGAGTGGACAATGAGCAGTTCTTC.

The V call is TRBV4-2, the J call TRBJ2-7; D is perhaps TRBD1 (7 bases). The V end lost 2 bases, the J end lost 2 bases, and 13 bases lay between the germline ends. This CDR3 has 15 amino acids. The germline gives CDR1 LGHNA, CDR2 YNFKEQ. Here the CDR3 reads CASSQSTGEAYEQYF. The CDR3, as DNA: TGTGCCAGCAGCCAATCTACAGGGGAGGCCTACGAGCAGTACTTC.

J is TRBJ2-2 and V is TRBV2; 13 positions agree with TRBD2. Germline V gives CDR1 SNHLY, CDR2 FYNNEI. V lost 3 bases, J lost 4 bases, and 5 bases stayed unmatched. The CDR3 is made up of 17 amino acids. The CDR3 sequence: CASSDGTSGIGTGELFF. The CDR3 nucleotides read TGTGCCAGCAGTGACGGGACTAGCGGGATCGGCACCGGGGAGCTGTTTTTT.

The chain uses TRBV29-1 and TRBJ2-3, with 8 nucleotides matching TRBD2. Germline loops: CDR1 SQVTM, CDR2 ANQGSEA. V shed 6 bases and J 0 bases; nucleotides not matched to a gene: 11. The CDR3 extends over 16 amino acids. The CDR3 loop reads CSVPPVSSGSTDTQYF. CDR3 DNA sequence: TGCAGCGTGCCACCGGTCTCTAGCGGGAGCACAGATACGCAGTATTTT.

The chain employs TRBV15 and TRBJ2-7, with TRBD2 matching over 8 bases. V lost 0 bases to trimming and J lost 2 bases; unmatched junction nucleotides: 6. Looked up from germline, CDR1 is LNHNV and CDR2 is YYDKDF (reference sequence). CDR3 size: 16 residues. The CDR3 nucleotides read TGTGCCACCAGCAGAGACATGGGCGGGGGGACCTACGAGCAGTACTTC. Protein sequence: CATSRDMGGGTYEQYF.

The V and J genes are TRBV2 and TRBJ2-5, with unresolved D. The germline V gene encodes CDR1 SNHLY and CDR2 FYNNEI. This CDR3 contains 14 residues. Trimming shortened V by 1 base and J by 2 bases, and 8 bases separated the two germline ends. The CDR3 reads CASSEGLAQETQYF. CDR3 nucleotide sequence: TGTGCCAGCAGTGAAGGACTTGCACAAGAGACCCAGTACTTC.

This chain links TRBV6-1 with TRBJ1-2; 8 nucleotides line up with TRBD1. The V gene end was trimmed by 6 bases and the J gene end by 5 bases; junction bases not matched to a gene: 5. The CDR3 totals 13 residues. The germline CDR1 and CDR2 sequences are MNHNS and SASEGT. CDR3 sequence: CASRLGQEYGYTF. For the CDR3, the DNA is TGTGCCAGCAGACTGGGACAGGAATATGGCTACACCTTC.

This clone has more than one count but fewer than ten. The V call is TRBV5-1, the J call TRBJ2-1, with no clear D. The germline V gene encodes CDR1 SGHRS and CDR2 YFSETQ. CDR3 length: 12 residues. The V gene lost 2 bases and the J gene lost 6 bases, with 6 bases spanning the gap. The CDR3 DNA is TGCGCCAGCAGCTTCCCCAGCAATGAGCAGTTCTTC. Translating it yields CASSFPSNEQFF. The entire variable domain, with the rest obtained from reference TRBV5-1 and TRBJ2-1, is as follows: KAGVTQTPRYLIKTRGQQVTLSCSPISGHRSVSWYQQTPGQGLQFLFEYFSETQRNKGNFPGRFSGRQFSNSRSEMNVSTLELGDSALYLCASSFPSNEQFFGPGTRLTVL.

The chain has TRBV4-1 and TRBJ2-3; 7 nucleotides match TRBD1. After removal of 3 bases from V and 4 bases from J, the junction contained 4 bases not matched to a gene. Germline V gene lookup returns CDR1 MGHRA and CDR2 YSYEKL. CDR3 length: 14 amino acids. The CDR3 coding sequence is TGCGCCAGCAGCCACGACAGGGCGGCAGATACGCAGTATTTT. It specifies CASSHDRAADTQYF.

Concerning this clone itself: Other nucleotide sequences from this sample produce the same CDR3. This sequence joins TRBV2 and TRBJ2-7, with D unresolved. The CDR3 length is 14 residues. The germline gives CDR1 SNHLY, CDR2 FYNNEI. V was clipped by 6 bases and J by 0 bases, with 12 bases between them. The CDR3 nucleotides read TGTGCCAGCAGCGCCGGGTTGGCCTCCTACGAGCAGTACTTC. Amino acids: CASSAGLASYEQYF.

The CDR3 loop reads CASSYGTGGGSYEQYF. CDR3 nucleotides: TGTGCCAGCAGTTACGGGACAGGGGGTGGCTCCTACGAGCAGTACTTC. This sequence joins TRBV6-5 and TRBJ2-7; 11 bases align to TRBD1. The V gene end was trimmed by 2 bases and the J gene end by 0 bases; junction bases not matched to a gene: 3. Per the germline V gene, CDR1 is MNHEY and CDR2 is SVGAGI. This CDR3 is built from 16 residues.

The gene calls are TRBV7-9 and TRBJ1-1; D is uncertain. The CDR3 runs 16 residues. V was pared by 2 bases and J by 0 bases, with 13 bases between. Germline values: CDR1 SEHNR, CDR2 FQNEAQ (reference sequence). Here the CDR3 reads CASSLSWGALNTEAFF. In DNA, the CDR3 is TGTGCCAGCAGCTTATCTTGGGGAGCCTTGAACACTGAAGCTTTCTTT.

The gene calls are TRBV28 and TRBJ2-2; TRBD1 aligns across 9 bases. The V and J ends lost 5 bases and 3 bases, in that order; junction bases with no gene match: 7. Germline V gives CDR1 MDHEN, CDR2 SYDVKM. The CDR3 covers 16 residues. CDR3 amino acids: CASSPPGTGYTGELFF. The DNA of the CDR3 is TGTGCCAGCAGTCCCCCCGGGACAGGGTACACCGGGGAGCTGTTTTTT.

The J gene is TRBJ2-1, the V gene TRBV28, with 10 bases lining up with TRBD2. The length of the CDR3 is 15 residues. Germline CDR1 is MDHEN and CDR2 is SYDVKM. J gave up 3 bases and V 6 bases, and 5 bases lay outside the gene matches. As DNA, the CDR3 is TGTGCCAGCAGCCCGGGACTAGCGCTCTACAATGAGCAGTTCTTC. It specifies CASSPGLALYNEQFF.

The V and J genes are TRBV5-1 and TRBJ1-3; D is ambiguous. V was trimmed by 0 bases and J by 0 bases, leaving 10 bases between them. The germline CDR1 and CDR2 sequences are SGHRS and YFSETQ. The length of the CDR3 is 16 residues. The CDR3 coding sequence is TGCGCCAGCAGCTTGGCCGGCGGACTCTCTGGAAACACCATATATTTT. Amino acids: CASSLAGGLSGNTIYF.